This T cell receptor (beta chain) was obtained from a study of T-cell reconstitution after alpha-beta-depleted transplantation in children. Study-wide results and caveats: Several patients had high TCRbeta diversity at day 60; it came from surviving recipient T cells and thymic progenitors. T-cell counts and diversity were attributed mostly to newly produced T cells one year after transplant. About two months after transplant, alpha-beta T cells reportedly came from several hundred expanded graft clones.

This clonotype was counted a few times. Its antigen is unknown. This CDR3 comprises 12 residues. Trimming removed 3 bases from V and 7 bases from J, with 11 bases in between. Looked up from germline, CDR1 is SGHKS and CDR2 is YYEKEE (reference sequence). Unique molecular identifiers were used to barcode this TCRbeta library. MiXCR, applied by TCRdb to the PCR reads, yields one record per CDR3 protein. The table lists approximately 230,000 distinct CDR3 sequences, about 24% of them singletons. The sequencing here drew on PBMCs, mostly from graft donor cells, taken 360 days after TCRalphabeta/CD19-depleted stem cell transplant. The chain couples TRBV5-5 to TRBJ2-7; D is unclear. The sequence was collected from a female patient between 2 and 15 years old who had a stem cell transplant for congenital amegakaryocytic thrombocytopenia, so the T cells may come from the graft donor. CDR3 DNA: TGTGCCAGCAGCTCCTCTTGGGGAGAGCAGTACTTC. Encoded protein: CASSSSWGEQYF. Together with reference TRBV5-5 and TRBJ2-7, the CDR3 gives the full variable domain: DAGVTQSPTHLIKTRGQQVTLRCSPISGHKSVSWYQQVLGQGPQFIFQYYEKEERGRGNFPDRFSARQFPNYSSELNVNALLLGDSALYLCASSSSWGEQYFGPGTRLTVT.